These 23 T cell receptor beta chains were all obtained from the same sample, sequenced in a study of cytomegalovirus exposure and HLA in healthy donors (TCRdb year 2017). Libraries were prepared through the immunoSEQ multiplex PCR assay. For the multiplex PCR, a mixture combining 60 forward primers for TCR Vbeta segments and 13 reverse primers for TCR Jbeta segments was used. TCRdb took this table from immuneACCESS and kept in-frame rearrangements with V and J called. Such tables lack part of the clones; where checked against another copy, unresolved V genes explain under half of the gap, and the rest is unexplained. The sample yields 140,000 or so clones; approximately 80% were counted once. 4% to 4.5% of the sample belongs to the ten largest clones. The sequenced sample consisted of PBMCs. Receptor source: a woman aged 40 to 55 in good health and CMV-seropositive.

V usage is TRBV28 and J usage is TRBJ2-7, with D possibly being TRBD2 (6 bases). CDR3 length: 17 amino acids. V was shortened by 2 bases and J by 2 bases, with 19 bases between the two germline ends. The V gene's germline CDR1 is MDHEN and CDR2 SYDVKM. CDR3 protein: CASSLRGTAGRPYEQYF. CDR3 DNA sequence: TGTGCCAGCAGTTTACGGGGAACGGCGGGGAGGCCCTACGAGCAGTACTTC.

In DNA, the CDR3 is TGCGCCAGCAGCCAAGATAGGGGACAGGCGACCTACGAGCAGTACTTC. Amino acid sequence: CASSQDRGQATYEQYF. The chain is built from TRBV4-3 and TRBJ2-7; 8 bases are a match to TRBD1. CDR3 length: 16 amino acids. The germline V gene has CDR1 LGHNA and CDR2 YSLEER. After removal of 0 bases from V and 2 bases from J, the junction contained 6 bases not matched to a gene.

The V call is TRBV19, the J call TRBJ2-7, with 10 bases identical to TRBD1. The CDR3 is 13 amino acids. Germline V CDR1 and CDR2: LNHDA, SQIVND (reference sequence). With V trimmed by 6 bases and J by 9 bases, 8 bases remained unmatched. The CDR3 here is CASRSGTGAVQYF. CDR3 DNA sequence: TGTGCCAGTAGATCCGGGACAGGGGCAGTGCAGTACTTC. Complete variable domain (other parts from reference TRBV19 and TRBJ2-7): DGGITQSPKYLFRKEGQNVTLSCEQNLNHDAMYWYRQDPGQGLRLIYYSQIVNDFQKGDIAEGYSVSREKKESFPLTVTSAQKNPTAFYLCASRSGTGAVQYFGPGTRLTVT.

The J gene is TRBJ2-5, the V gene TRBV19, with a tentative D call TRBD2 (6 bases). This CDR3 region has 15 residues. Germline V gene sequence: CDR1 LNHDA, CDR2 SQIVND (reference sequence). V lost 4 bases and J 1 base, leaving 13 bases between the germline ends. The CDR3: CASSTGGGVQETQYF. CDR3 nucleotides: TGTGCCAGTAGTACCGGCGGCGGGGTCCAAGAGACCCAGTACTTC.

This chain connects TRBV10-3 to TRBJ1-2; D gene ambiguous. V shed 2 bases and J shed 4 bases, with 8 bases lying between them. Germline CDR1 is ENHRY and CDR2 is SYGVKD. This CDR3 has 13 residues. CDR3: CAISEQEGYGYTF. In DNA form, the CDR3 reads TGTGCCATCAGTGAGCAGGAGGGCTATGGCTACACCTTC.

In its sample, this clone was seen a few times. This chain connects TRBV28 to TRBJ1-4, with a possible D match to TRBD1 (5 bases). This CDR3 contains 14 residues. V was clipped by 10 bases and J by 4 bases, with 16 bases between them. Germline V gene lookup returns CDR1 MDHEN and CDR2 SYDVKM. The CDR3 region is CATLLGARNEKLFF. The CDR3 coding sequence is TGTGCCACCCTGCTTGGGGCCCGTAATGAAAAACTGTTTTTT.

The chain is built from TRBV4-1 and TRBJ2-7; 10 bases agree with TRBD2. V lost 1 base to trimming and J lost 0 bases; unmatched junction nucleotides: 3. CDR3 length: 16 amino acids. Germline CDR1 and CDR2: MGHRA and YSYEKL. CDR3 protein: CASSQGLAGLSYEQYF. DNA for the CDR3: TGCGCCAGCAGCCAAGGACTAGCGGGCCTCTCCTACGAGCAGTACTTC.

This clone has a single count. The V gene is TRBV5-1, the J gene TRBJ2-7, with D tentatively TRBD2 (5 bases). The CDR3 runs to 14 residues. The germline gives CDR1 SGHRS, CDR2 YFSETQ. Trimming stripped 1 base from V and 6 bases from J, with 14 bases between. In nucleotides, the CDR3 is TGCGCCAGCAGCTTGAACGGGGAAGTGGGCGAGCAGTACTTC. The encoded protein is CASSLNGEVGEQYF.

V is TRBV7-8 and J is TRBJ1-1, with 12 bases lining up with TRBD1. The trim removed 4 bases at V and 6 bases at J, leaving 15 bases unmatched. Germline V gene lookup returns CDR1 SGHVS and CDR2 FQNEAQ. The CDR3 runs to 18 residues. CDR3 sequence reads: CASSWRGTGGFFDAEAFF. CDR3 DNA sequence: TGTGCCAGCAGCTGGCGTGGGACAGGGGGCTTTTTTGACGCTGAAGCTTTCTTT.

This clone was seen a handful of times. The V gene is TRBV5-5, the J gene TRBJ1-4; D not certain. V was pared by 3 bases and J by 6 bases, with 9 bases between. Germline V gene lookup returns CDR1 SGHKS and CDR2 YYEKEE (reference sequence). This CDR3 is 13 amino acids long. The CDR3 here is CASSSRPYEKLFF. CDR3 coding DNA: TGTGCCAGCAGCTCTAGACCTTATGAAAAACTGTTTTTT.

This clone was observed a few times. The J gene is TRBJ2-7, the V gene TRBV30; 8 bases align to TRBD2. The CDR3 contains 14 residues. Trimming took 0 bases from V and 7 from J; bases not matched to a gene: 8. CDR1 and CDR2 (germline): GTSNPN, SVGIG (reference sequence). CDR3 loop: CAWSVLLAETEQYF. DNA of the CDR3: TGTGCCTGGAGTGTACTACTAGCGGAGACTGAGCAGTACTTC.

The V gene is TRBV7-2, the J gene TRBJ2-1; 9 bases map to TRBD2. Germline trimming cut 5 bases from V and 4 bases from J; bases unmatched to any gene: 3. CDR3 length: 14 amino acids. The V gene's germline CDR1 is SGHTA and CDR2 FQGNSA. Here the CDR3 DNA reads TGTGCCAGCAGCCAGGGACTAGCTTACAATGAGCAGTTCTTC. Translated, it gives CASSQGLAYNEQFF.

The chain recombines TRBV9 with TRBJ1-2; 11 nucleotides agree with TRBD1. Germline assignment: CDR1 SGDLS and CDR2 YYNGEE. The CDR3 is made up of 14 amino acids. The V segment lost 3 bases and the J segment 3 bases; nucleotides outside the gene matches: 1. The DNA of the CDR3 is TGTGCCAGCAGCGCGGGACAGGGGGACTATGGCTACACCTTC. This translates into CASSAGQGDYGYTF.

The V gene is TRBV2, the J gene TRBJ2-3, with 10 nucleotides matching TRBD1. The CDR3 contains 14 residues. After removal of 6 bases from V and 6 bases from J, the junction contained 6 bases not matched to a gene. CDR1 is SNHLY, CDR2 FYNNEI, per germline. CDR3 in DNA: TGTGCCAGCAGCGAGGGACAGGGGTGGGATACGCAGTATTTT. This gives the protein CASSEGQGWDTQYF.

J is TRBJ2-2 and V is TRBV28; 7 bases are a match to TRBD1. This CDR3 region has 14 residues. After removal of 7 bases from V and 9 bases from J, the junction contained 11 bases not matched to a gene. Germline CDR1 and CDR2: MDHEN and SYDVKM. DNA for the CDR3: TGTGCCAGCACGAGGGACAGCGCGGACCGGGAGCTGTTTTTT. It yields the protein CASTRDSADRELFF.

The chain has TRBV7-8 and TRBJ1-2; TRBD1 aligns across 7 bases. The CDR3 is 20 amino acids. The V gene's germline CDR1 is SGHVS and CDR2 FQNEAQ. The V segment lost 1 base and the J segment 4 bases; nucleotides outside the gene matches: 21. The CDR3 reads CASSLEGTRDRVTSVYGYTF. The CDR3 DNA is TGTGCCAGCAGCTTAGAGGGGACCCGCGACAGGGTAACGTCAGTCTATGGCTACACCTTC.

The gene calls are TRBV7-2 and TRBJ2-7, with 11 bases identical to TRBD2. Germline V gene data show CDR1 as SGHTA and CDR2 as FQGNSA. J gave up 2 bases and V 7 bases, and 7 bases lay outside the gene matches. The CDR3 has 15 residues. As DNA, the CDR3 is TGTGCCAGCACCCCTAGCGGGGGGCTTACCTACGAGCAGTACTTC. Its translation is CASTPSGGLTYEQYF.

As for this clone: Within the sample, other DNA sequences also encode this same CDR3. J is TRBJ2-7 and V is TRBV5-1; the match to TRBD1 covers 7 bases. This CDR3 contains 15 residues. V shed 3 bases and J 6 bases; nucleotides not matched to a gene: 12. From germline, CDR1 is SGHRS and CDR2 YFSETQ. CDR3 in DNA: TGCGCCAGCAGCTCGTCGGGACAGTTCACTATCGAGCAGTACTTC. Translating it yields CASSSSGQFTIEQYF.

This rearrangement joins TRBV11-2 to TRBJ2-1; 8 bases agree with TRBD2. The trim removed 7 bases at V and 3 bases at J, leaving 8 bases unmatched. The CDR3 covers 15 residues. Germline V gene sequence: CDR1 SGHAT, CDR2 FQNNGV. The CDR3 DNA is TGTGCCAGCAATGCGGGGGGAGGTGGCTACAATGAGCAGTTCTTC. Translating it yields CASNAGGGGYNEQFF.

The chain couples TRBV10-3 to TRBJ2-7, with 7 positions matching TRBD2. Germline CDR1 is ENHRY and CDR2 is SYGVKD. Trimming cost V 2 bases and J 6 bases; bases outside gene matches: 7. This CDR3 is 14 amino acids long. The CDR3 bases are TGTGCCATCAGTGAGACCCGGGACTACAGCGAGCAGTACTTC. This sequence encodes CAISETRDYSEQYF.

This clone was observed a handful of times. The V gene is TRBV5-1, the J gene TRBJ2-2; possible D gene TRBD1, 5 bases. CDR1 is SGHRS and CDR2 is YFSETQ in the germline V gene. The CDR3 totals 15 residues. With 7 bases removed from V and 0 bases from J, the gap between germline ends came to 13 bases. In nucleotides, the CDR3 is TGCGCCAGCGAAGTAGGGGCGCCGAACACCGGGGAGCTGTTTTTT. Translation gives CASEVGAPNTGELFF.

The chain carries TRBV7-9 and TRBJ2-1; TRBD1 agrees at 10 bases. V was clipped by 5 bases and J by 7 bases; unmatched bases: 17. CDR1 and CDR2 (germline): SEHNR, FQNEAQ (reference sequence). The CDR3 has 18 residues. The CDR3 sequence is CASSPDRGLSEGRNEQFF. The CDR3, as DNA: TGTGCCAGCAGCCCCGACAGGGGGCTATCTGAGGGGAGGAATGAGCAGTTCTTC.

V gene TRBV9 combines with J gene TRBJ2-1; 11 bases match TRBD1. Trimming cost V 1 base and J 6 bases; bases outside gene matches: 3. Germline V gene lookup returns CDR1 SGDLS and CDR2 YYNGEE. The CDR3 has 15 amino acids. CDR3 amino acids: CASSVTGTGGNEQFF. CDR3 in DNA: TGTGCCAGCAGCGTAACCGGGACAGGGGGCAATGAGCAGTTCTTC.